This TCR beta chain emerged from a study of neoadjuvant anti-PD-1 for oral cavity cancer. Method: immunoSEQ multiplex PCR; TCRdb's copy keeps in-frame clones and lacks some. The sample has around 34,000 clones; around nine tenths are singletons. Germline values: CDR1 SGHRS, CDR2 YFSETQ. This CDR3 comprises 13 residues. Trimming left V 0 bases short and J 3 bases short, with 6 bases between. This rearrangement joins TRBV5-1 to TRBJ1-1, with unresolved D. Material: PBMCs, obtained before nivolumab (anti-PD-1) treatment. The clonotype comes from a person aged 35 to 85 with oral cavity squamous cell carcinoma. CDR3 sequence reads: CASSLARYTEAFF. DNA of the CDR3: TGCGCCAGCAGCTTGGCACGTTACACTGAAGCTTTCTTT.